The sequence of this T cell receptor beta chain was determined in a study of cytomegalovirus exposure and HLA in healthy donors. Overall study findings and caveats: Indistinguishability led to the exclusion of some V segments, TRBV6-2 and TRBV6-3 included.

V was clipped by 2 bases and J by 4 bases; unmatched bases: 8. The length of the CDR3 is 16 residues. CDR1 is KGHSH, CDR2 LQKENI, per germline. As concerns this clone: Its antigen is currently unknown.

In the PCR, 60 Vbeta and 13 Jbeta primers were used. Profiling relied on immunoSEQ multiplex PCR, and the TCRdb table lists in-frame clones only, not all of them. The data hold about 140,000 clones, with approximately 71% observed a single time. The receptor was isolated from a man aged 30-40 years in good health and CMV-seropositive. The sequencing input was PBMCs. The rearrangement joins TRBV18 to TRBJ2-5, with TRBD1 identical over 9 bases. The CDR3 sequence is CASSPRGDRDAETQYF. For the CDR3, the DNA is TGTGCCAGCTCACCAAGAGGGGACAGGGATGCAGAGACCCAGTACTTC.